This T cell receptor beta chain derives from a study of cytomegalovirus exposure and HLA in healthy donors. With V trimmed by 6 bases and J by 4 bases, 12 bases remained unmatched. This CDR3 contains 16 residues. Germline V gene data show CDR1 as MNHNY and CDR2 as SVGAGI (reference sequence). Assay used: immunoSEQ multiplex PCR; TCRdb lists only in-frame clones, some missing. This table has 100,000 to 120,000 clones, roughly 90% appearing once. The chain uses TRBV6-6 and TRBJ2-7; 10 nucleotides match TRBD1. Sample: PBMCs. This TCR was recovered from a woman in her 30s in good health and CMV-seropositive. The CDR3 is CASSPRGGQGVYEQYF. The CDR3 coding sequence is TGTGCCAGCAGCCCCCGGGGTGGACAGGGGGTATACGAGCAGTACTTC.